These T cell receptor beta chains were read from a single sample in a study of cytomegalovirus exposure and HLA in healthy donors. Using immunoSEQ multiplex PCR, the repertoire was profiled, and TCRdb retains in-frame clones only, with some absent. In the table there are about 98,000 clones, around 70% of which are singletons. Sequencing was carried out using PBMCs. The receptors derive from a man over 45 in good health and CMV-seronegative. Both conserved end residues are part of each CDR3.

J: TRBJ2-1; V: TRBV7-2; CDR3: CASSPRTGGTYNEQFF
J: TRBJ1-5; V: TRBV28; CDR3: CASSFHRSGGQPQHF
J: TRBJ2-7; V: TRBV9; CDR3: CASSVQPTGAGAYEQYF
J: TRBJ1-6; V: TRBV5-4; CDR3: CASTTAGLNSPLHF
J: TRBJ1-5; V: TRBV9; CDR3: CASSPSTGDHVQPQHF
J: TRBJ2-3; V: TRBV19; CDR3: CASSPRLAGYTDTQYF
J: TRBJ2-3; V: TRBV7-9; CDR3: CASSSDRDTQYF
J: TRBJ1-1; V: TRBV28; CDR3: CATSDNGNTEAFF
J: TRBJ2-7; V: TRBV19; CDR3: CASSLQNSYEQYF
J: TRBJ1-5; V: TRBV6-1; CDR3: CASSEYLTGYQPQHF
J: TRBJ2-1; V: TRBV28; CDR3: CASSFRAGFDNEQFF
J: TRBJ1-1; V: TRBV19; CDR3: CASSIGEENTEAFF
J: TRBJ1-2; V: TRBV9; CDR3: CASSPTGGFYGYTF
J: TRBJ1-1; V: TRBV5-1; CDR3: CASSWGQLTEAFF
J: TRBJ1-1; V: TRBV5-4; CDR3: CASSPGQGDTEAFF
J: TRBJ2-3; V: TRBV5-1; CDR3: CASSSGLAETADTQYF
J: TRBJ2-7; V: TRBV9; CDR3: CASSVGLSYEQYF
J: TRBJ1-1; V: TRBV7-9; CDR3: CSSSVTNTEAFF
J: NA; V: TRBV27; CDR3: CASSLLGYEQYF
J: TRBJ2-7; V: TRBV6-5; CDR3: CASRTLPGQSYEQYF
J: TRBJ2-5; V: TRBV5-5; CDR3: CASSSGTSVLETQYF
J: TRBJ2-7; V: TRBV7-2; CDR3: CASSFDRGSYEQYF
J: TRBJ2-7; V: TRBV2; CDR3: CASSDADSHYEQYF
J: TRBJ1-2; V: TRBV30; CDR3: CAWSSLYGYTF
J: TRBJ1-1; V: TRBV10-3; CDR3: CAISGQVGNTEAFF
J: TRBJ2-1; V: TRBV5-1; CDR3: CASSLGDRGANEQFF
J: TRBJ1-4; V: TRBV28; CDR3: CASSPSGEWEKLFF
J: TRBJ2-2; V: TRBV6-5; CDR3: CASSYTGIGELFF
J: TRBJ1-5; V: TRBV7-9; CDR3: CASSLGTGRIDQPQHF
J: TRBJ2-5; V: TRBV9; CDR3: CASSPGGLAGGETQYF
J: TRBJ1-1; V: TRBV6-1; CDR3: CASRKQGMNTEAFF
J: TRBJ1-1; V: TRBV6-5; CDR3: CASSNRARAFF